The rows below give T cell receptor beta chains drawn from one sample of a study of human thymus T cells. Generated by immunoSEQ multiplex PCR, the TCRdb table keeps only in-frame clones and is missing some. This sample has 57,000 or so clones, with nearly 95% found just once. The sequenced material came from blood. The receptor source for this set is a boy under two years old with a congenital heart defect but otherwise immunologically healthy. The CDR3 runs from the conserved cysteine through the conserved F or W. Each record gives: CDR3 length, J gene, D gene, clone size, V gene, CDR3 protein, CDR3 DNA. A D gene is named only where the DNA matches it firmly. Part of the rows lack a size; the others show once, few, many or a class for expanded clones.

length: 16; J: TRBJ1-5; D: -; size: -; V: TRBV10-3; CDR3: CAISESTGVGNQPQHF; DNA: TGTGCCATCAGTGAGTCGACGGGGGTAGGGAATCAGCCCCAGCATTTT
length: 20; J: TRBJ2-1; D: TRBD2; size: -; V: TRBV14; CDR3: CASSQGGGSTWPRTYNEQFF; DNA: TGTGCCAGCAGCCAAGGGGGCGGGAGTACTTGGCCGCGCACCTACAATGAGCAGTTCTTC
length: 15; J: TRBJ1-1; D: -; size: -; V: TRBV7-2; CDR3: CASSLDGILNTEAFF; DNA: TGTGCCAGCAGCTTAGACGGGATTTTGAACACTGAAGCTTTCTTT
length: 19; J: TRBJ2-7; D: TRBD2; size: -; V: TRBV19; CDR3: CASSIRGLAGGSDSYEQYF; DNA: TGTGCCAGTAGTATACGGGGACTAGCGGGAGGGTCCGACTCCTACGAGCAGTACTTC
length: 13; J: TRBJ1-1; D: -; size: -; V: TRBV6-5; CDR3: CASSKGGSTEAFF; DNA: TGTGCCAGCAGTAAGGGAGGGAGCACTGAAGCTTTCTTT
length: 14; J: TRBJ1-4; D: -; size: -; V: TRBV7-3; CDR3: CASSPRDGGEKLFF; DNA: TGTGCCAGCAGCCCCCGGGACGGTGGGGAAAAACTGTTTTTT
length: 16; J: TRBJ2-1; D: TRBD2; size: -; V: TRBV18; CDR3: CASSPSRGSVNNEQFF; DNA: TGTGCCAGCTCACCATCACGCGGGAGTGTAAACAATGAGCAGTTCTTC
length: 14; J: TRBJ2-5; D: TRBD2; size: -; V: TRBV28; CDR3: CASRTSGSSETQYF; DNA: TGTGCCAGCAGGACTAGCGGGAGTTCAGAGACCCAGTACTTC
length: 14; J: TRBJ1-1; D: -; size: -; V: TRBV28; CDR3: CASSLYGEGTEAFF; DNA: TGTGCCAGCAGTTTATACGGGGAGGGCACTGAAGCTTTCTTT
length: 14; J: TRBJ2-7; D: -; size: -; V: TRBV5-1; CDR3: CASSLDPGRDEQYF; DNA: TGCGCCAGCAGCTTGGATCCGGGCAGGGACGAGCAGTACTTC
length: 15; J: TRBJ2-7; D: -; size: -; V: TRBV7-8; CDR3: CASSLAGGSWYEQYF; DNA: TGTGCCAGCAGCTTAGCGGGGGGTAGTTGGTACGAGCAGTACTTC
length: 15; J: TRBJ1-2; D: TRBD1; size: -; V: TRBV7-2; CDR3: CASSLYRTGYYGYTF; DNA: TGTGCCAGCAGCTTATATAGGACAGGGTATTATGGCTACACCTTC
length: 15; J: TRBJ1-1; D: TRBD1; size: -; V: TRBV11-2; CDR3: CASSFGRTGGTEAFF; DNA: TGTGCCAGCAGCTTTGGTCGGACAGGGGGCACTGAAGCTTTCTTT
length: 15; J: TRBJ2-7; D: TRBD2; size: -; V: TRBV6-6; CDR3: CASSRKRGAEYEQYF; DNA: TGTGCCAGCAGTCGAAAGCGGGGGGCCGAATACGAGCAGTACTTC
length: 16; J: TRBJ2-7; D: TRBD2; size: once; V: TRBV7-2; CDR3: CASSLTRTSGGYEQYF; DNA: TGTGCCAGCAGCTTAACTAGGACTAGCGGGGGCTACGAGCAGTACTTC
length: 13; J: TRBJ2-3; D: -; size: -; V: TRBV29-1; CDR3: CSTRGGSTDTQYF; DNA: TGCAGCACCCGAGGGGGGTCGACAGATACGCAGTATTTT
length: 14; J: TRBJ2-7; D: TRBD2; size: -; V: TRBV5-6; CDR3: CASSSTSGAYEQYF; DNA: TGTGCCAGCAGCTCGACTAGCGGGGCATACGAGCAGTACTTC
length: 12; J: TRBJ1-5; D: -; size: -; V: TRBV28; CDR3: CATRDSNQPQHF; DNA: TGTGCCACCCGGGATAGCAATCAGCCCCAGCATTTT
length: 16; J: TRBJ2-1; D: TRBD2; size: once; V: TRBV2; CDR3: CASSSPSGGGCREQFF; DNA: TGTGCCAGCAGTTCCCCTAGCGGGGGGGGATGTCGGGAGCAGTTCTTC
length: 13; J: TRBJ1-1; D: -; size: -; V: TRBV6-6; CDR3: CASSYPGGTEAFF; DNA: TGTGCCAGCAGTTACCCGGGCGGCACTGAAGCTTTCTTT
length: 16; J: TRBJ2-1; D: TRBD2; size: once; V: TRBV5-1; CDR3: CASSLRLAGGNSEQFF; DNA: TGCGCCAGCAGCTTGAGGCTAGCGGGAGGGAATAGTGAGCAGTTCTTC
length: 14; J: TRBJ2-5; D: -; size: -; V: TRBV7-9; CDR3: CASTLNGVQETQYF; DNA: TGTGCCAGCACCCTAAACGGGGTCCAAGAGACCCAGTACTTC